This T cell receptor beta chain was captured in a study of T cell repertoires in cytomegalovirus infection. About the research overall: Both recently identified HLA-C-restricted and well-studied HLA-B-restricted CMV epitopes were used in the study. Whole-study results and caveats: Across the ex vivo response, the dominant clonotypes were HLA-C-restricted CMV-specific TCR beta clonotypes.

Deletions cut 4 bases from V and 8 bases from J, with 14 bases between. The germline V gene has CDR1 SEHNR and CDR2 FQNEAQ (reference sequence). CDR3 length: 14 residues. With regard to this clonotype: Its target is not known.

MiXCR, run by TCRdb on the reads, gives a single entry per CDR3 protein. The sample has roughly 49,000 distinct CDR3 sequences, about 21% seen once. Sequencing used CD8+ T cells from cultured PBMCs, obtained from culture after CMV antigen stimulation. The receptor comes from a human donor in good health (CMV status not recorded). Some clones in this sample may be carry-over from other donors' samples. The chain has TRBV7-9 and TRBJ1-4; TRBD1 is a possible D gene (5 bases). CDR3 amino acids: CASSSGGGEEKLFF. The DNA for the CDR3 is TGTGCCAGCAGCTCTGGGGGGGGAGAAGAAAAACTGTTTTTT.